This T cell receptor (beta chain) was captured by sequencing in a study of persistence of HIV-infected CD4 T cells. On the study more broadly: Up to about 200 mL blood was drawn at multiple time points; a couple of donors had single-time leukapheresis.

The stimulus was lysate of CMV-infected fibroblasts, around 9.3 ug/mL. CD40L/CD69 double-negative CD45RO-high memory CD4+ T cells were collected. Adults with HIV-1 started suppressive ART while chronically infected. Study-wide results and limits: CMV- and Gag-responding cells had lower TCRbeta richness than CD3/CD28-responding cells. Degenerate expanded CDR3beta sequences were enriched among CMV- and Gag-responding cells.

Germline V gene data show CDR1 as SNHLY and CDR2 as FYNNEI. This CDR3 is built from 13 residues. J was trimmed by 8 bases and V by 10 bases; bases with no gene match: 13. This clone was counted once. What it recognizes is unknown. Sequencing used immunoSEQ version 4 in survey mode. Using immunoSEQ multiplex PCR, the repertoire was profiled, and TCRdb retains in-frame clones only, with some absent. The repertoire includes roughly 30,000 clones, roughly 82% of them detected once, and approximately 4.6% sits in the top ten. The rearrangement uses TRBV2 and TRBJ1-2, with 7 bases fitting TRBD1. The clonotype originates from an adult man with HIV who was CMV-seropositive. The material was CD4+ T cells sorted from PBMCs after roughly 20-hour stimulation, obtained from a patient who received antiretroviral therapy. The CDR3 nucleotides read TGTGCCAACCATGACAACAGGGGATCGGGCTACACCTTC. Translating gives CANHDNRGSGYTF.